This entry concerns a single TCR beta chain. Its target is unknown. This sample was taken from a study of siplizumab effects on memory and regulatory T cells. Notes on the study in general: Naive T cells seemed more diverse than memory cells and seemed major alloresponse contributors. Alloreactive sequences whose origin lay in unstimulated CD4+ memory cells were significantly reduced by siplizumab.

V was cut by 5 bases and J by 5 bases, with 16 bases left in between. CDR1 and CDR2 (germline): SEHNR, FQNEAQ (reference sequence). This CDR3 contains 14 residues. Sequenced by immunoSEQ multiplex PCR; TCRdb stores in-frame clones only, minus some. The sample contains about 91,000 clones, about 96% of which appear only once. Sequencing used naive CD4+ T cells sorted from blood. This sequence joins TRBV7-9 and TRBJ2-7; TRBD2 might be the D (7 bases). This sequence was found in a human donor in good health. The CDR3, as DNA: TGTGCCAGCAGCGATTATCAGGGGAGGGACGAGCAGTACTTC. Translated: CASSDYQGRDEQYF.